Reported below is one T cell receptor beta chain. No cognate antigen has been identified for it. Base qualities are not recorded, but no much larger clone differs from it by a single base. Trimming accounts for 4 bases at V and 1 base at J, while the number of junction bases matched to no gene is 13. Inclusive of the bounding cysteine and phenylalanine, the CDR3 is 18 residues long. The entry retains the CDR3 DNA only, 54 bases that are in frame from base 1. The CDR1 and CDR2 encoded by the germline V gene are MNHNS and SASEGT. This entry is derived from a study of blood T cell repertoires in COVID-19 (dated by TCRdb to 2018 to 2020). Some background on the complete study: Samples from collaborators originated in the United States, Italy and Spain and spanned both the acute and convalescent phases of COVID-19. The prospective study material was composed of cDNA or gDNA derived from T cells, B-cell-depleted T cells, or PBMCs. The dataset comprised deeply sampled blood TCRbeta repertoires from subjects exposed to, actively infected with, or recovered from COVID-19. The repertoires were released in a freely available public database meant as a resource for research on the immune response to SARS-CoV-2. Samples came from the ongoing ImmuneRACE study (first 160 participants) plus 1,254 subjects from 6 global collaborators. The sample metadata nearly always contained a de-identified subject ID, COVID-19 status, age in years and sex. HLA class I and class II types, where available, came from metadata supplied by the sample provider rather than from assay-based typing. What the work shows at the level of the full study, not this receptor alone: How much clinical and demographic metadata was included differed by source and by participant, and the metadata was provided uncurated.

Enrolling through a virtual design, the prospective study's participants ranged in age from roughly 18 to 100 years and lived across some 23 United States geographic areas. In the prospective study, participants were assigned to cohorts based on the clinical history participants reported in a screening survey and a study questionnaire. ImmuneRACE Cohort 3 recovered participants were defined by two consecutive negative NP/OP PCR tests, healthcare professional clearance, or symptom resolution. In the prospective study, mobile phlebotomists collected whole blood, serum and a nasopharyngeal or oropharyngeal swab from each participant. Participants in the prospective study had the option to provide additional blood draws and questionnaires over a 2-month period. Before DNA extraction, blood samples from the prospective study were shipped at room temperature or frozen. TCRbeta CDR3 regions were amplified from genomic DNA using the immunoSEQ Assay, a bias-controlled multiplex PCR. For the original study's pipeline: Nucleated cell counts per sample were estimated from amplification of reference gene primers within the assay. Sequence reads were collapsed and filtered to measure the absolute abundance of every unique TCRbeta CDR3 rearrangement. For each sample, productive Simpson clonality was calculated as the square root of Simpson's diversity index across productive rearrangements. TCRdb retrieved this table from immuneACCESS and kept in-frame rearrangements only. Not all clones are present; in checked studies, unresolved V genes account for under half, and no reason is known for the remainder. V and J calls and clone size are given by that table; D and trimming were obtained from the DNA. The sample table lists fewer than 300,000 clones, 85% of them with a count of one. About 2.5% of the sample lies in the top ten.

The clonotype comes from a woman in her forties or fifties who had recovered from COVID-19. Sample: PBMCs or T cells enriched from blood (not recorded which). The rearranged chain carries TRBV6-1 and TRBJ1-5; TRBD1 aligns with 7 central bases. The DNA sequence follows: TGTGCCAGCAGTGCCCTAGACCCTGGGACAGCGAGCAATCAGCCCCAGCATTTT. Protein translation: CASSALDPGTASNQPQHF.